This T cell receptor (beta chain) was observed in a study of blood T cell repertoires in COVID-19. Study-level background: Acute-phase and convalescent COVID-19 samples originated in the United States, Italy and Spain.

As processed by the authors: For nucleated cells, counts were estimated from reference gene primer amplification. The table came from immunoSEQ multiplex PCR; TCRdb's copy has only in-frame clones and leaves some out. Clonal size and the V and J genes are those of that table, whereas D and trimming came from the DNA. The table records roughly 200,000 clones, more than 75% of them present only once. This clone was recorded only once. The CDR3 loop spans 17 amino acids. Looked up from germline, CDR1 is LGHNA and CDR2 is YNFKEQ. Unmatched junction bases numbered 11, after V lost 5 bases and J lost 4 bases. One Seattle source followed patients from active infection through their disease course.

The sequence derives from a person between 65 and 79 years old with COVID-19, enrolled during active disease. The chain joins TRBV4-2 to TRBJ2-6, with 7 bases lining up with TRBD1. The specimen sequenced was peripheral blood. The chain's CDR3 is CASSARTGVSGANVLTF. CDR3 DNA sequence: TGTGCCAGCAGCGCCCGAACAGGGGTCTCCGGGGCCAACGTCCTGACTTTC.